This T cell receptor (beta chain) was identified during a study of siplizumab effects on memory and regulatory T cells. Study-level results: Naive or memory phenotype was unassignable for roughly 75-96% of proliferating CD4+ or CD8+ clones.

The repertoire was sequenced with immunoSEQ multiplex PCR; TCRdb's copy has only in-frame clones and lacks some. The profile shows 9,900 or so clones, approximately 40% of them singletons. As regards this clone: Its matching antigen is unknown.

The length of the CDR3 is 13 residues. The germline V and J ends were trimmed by 4 bases and 8 bases, with 14 bases remaining between them. CDR1 GTSNPN and CDR2 SVGIG come from the germline V gene (reference sequence). It was at 37°C and for more than 5 days that the mixed lymphocyte reaction cells were cocultured. V is TRBV30 and J is TRBJ2-2; TRBD2 is a possible D gene (6 bases). Sequencing was done on a sample of CFSE-low (dividing) CD8+ T cells sorted from an allogeneic mixed lymphocyte reaction. The receptor was isolated from a human donor in good health; the cells came from an allogeneic mixed lymphocyte reaction. CDR3 bases: TGTGCCTGGACCCTAGCGATCCCGGGGGAGCTGTTTTTT. It is translated as CAWTLAIPGELFF. Complete variable domain (other parts from reference TRBV30 and TRBJ2-2): SQTIHQWPATLVQPVGSPLSLECTVEGTSNPNLYWYRQAAGRGLQLLFYSVGIGQISSEVPQNLSASRPQDRQFILSSKKLLLSDSGFYLCAWTLAIPGELFFGEGSRLTVL.